A selection of T cell receptor beta chains follows, all from one sample in a study of blood T cell repertoires in COVID-19. Clones were sequenced by immunoSEQ multiplex PCR, and TCRdb holds only the in-frame ones, with some missing. Seen here are fewer than 130,000 clones, roughly 72% observed once, and the top ten hold about 6%. Sequenced: peripheral blood. The source of these receptors is an elderly man with acute or convalescent COVID-19. Each CDR3 is given with its conserved first and last residue. The D gene is left open where the match is weak. Only part of the rows carry a size: once, few, many, or a class if the clone is expanded.

V gene,D gene,clone size,J gene,CDR3 DNA,CDR3 protein
TRBV28,.,few,TRBJ2-7,TGTGCCACTACAGGGTTTAGCGAGCAGTACTTC,CATTGFSEQYF
TRBV4-2,.,.,TRBJ2-7,TGTGCCAGCACCAGACCGCGGAAGAAATACGAGCAGTACTTC,CASTRPRKKYEQYF
TRBV30,TRBD2,.,TRBJ2-7,TGTGCCTGGAGTAGCACGGGAGGGGTCGATTGGGCCTACGAGCAGTACTTC,CAWSSTGGVDWAYEQYF
TRBV9,.,.,TRBJ2-3,TGTGCCAGCAGTCTCAGTAGCACAGATACGCAGTATTTT,CASSLSSTDTQYF
TRBV10-2,.,many,TRBJ1-2,TGCGCCAGCAGTGAGTCAAGGGGTCAGTACTATGGCTACACCTTC,CASSESRGQYYGYTF
TRBV11-1,.,few,TRBJ2-7,TGTGCCAGCCAAGGACATTCCTTAAGGGGGCAGTACTTC,CASQGHSLRGQYF
TRBV13,TRBD1,.,TRBJ2-2,TGTGCCAGCAGCTCCAGCTTGGACAGGGGACGGACCGGGGAGCTGTTTTTT,CASSSSLDRGRTGELFF
TRBV7-2,.,.,TRBJ1-2,TGTGCCAGCAGCTTAGCGGGGGGACTCATCGGTGGCTACACCTTC,CASSLAGGLIGGYTF
TRBV28,.,few,TRBJ2-7,TGTGCCAGCAGTTTCGGGGGGCCCTACGAGCAGTACTTC,CASSFGGPYEQYF
TRBV29-1,.,once,TRBJ1-1,TGCAGCGTTGGTCTATCCCGGGGAAGCACTGAAGCTTTCTTT,CSVGLSRGSTEAFF
TRBV19,TRBD2,few,TRBJ2-1,TGTGCCAGTGGAAGACCGGGACTAGCGGCTTACAATGAGCAGTTCTTC,CASGRPGLAAYNEQFF
TRBV27,TRBD1,.,TRBJ1-1,TGTGCCAGCAGTCGAGCGCGTCAGGGGGCTTCCGAAGCTTTCTTT,CASSRARQGASEAFF
TRBV7-8,.,.,TRBJ1-5,TGTGCCAGCAGCTTTACCGGGACACCGGATCAGCCCCAGCATTTT,CASSFTGTPDQPQHF
TRBV24-1,.,.,TRBJ2-3,TGTGCCACCAGTGAACCCGACGCGGCAGGGGGGGATACGCAGTATTTT,CATSEPDAAGGDTQYF
TRBV28,.,few,TRBJ1-1,TGTGCCAGCAGTTTGCGGGGTGGAGCTTTCTTT,CASSLRGGAFF